This T cell receptor beta chain comes out of a study of T-cell memory formation after mild COVID-19. CDR3 length: 15 residues. Germline V lookup: CDR1 SGHRS, CDR2 YFSETQ. V was pared by 6 bases and J by 0 bases, with 13 bases between. This clonotype was recorded at least ten times. Antigen unknown. TCRdb re-called the 5' RACE reads through MiXCR, storing one row per CDR3 protein. The sample shows approximately 300,000 distinct CDR3 sequences, roughly 21% of them seen only once. General observations from the study: Clones shrinking from day 15 to 85 showed even CD4/CD8 mixes; later expanders tilted CD4+. That cross-reactive memory joined was suggested by some responding clones appearing in pre-infection memory.

What was sequenced was PBMCs or a T cell subset sorted from them (not recorded which). This clonotype was sampled from a man between 18 and 29 years old who had mild COVID-19 (a few samples of this study predate the infection). Cell type and time point are not known. This sequence joins TRBV5-1 and TRBJ2-1; D is uncertain. This chain's CDR3 is CASTTDPVSYNEQFF. Written as DNA, the CDR3 is TGCGCCAGCACCACGGACCCCGTCTCCTACAATGAGCAGTTCTTC.